The entry below describes one T cell receptor (beta chain). These data come from a study of blood T cell repertoires in COVID-19. The repertoire was sequenced with immunoSEQ multiplex PCR; TCRdb's copy has only in-frame clones and lacks some. This table has 40,000 to 65,000 clones, over 70% appearing once. The V gene end was trimmed by 3 bases and the J gene end by 5 bases; junction bases not matched to a gene: 7. CDR1 is LGHNT and CDR2 is FRNRAP in the germline V gene. This CDR3 is built from 16 residues. This rearrangement joins TRBV12-5 to TRBJ2-5; 12 bases are a match to TRBD1. The sample taken for sequencing was peripheral blood. The clonotype was recovered from a human donor with active or convalescent COVID-19. The donor label of this sample is uncertain. CDR3 sequence reads: CASGFGTGGEAETQYF. As DNA, the CDR3 is TGTGCTAGTGGTTTCGGGACAGGGGGCGAGGCGGAGACCCAGTACTTC.